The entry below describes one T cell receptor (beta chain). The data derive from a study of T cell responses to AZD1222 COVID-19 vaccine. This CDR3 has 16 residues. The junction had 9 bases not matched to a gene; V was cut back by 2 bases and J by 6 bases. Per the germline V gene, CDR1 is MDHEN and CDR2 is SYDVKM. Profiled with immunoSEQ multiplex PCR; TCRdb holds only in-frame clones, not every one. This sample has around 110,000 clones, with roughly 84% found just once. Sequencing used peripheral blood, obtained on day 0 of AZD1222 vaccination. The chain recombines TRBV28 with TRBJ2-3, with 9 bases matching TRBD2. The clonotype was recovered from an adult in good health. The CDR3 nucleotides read TGTGCCAGCAGTTTACTTCGCGGGGGGGGGATTGATACGCAGTATTTT. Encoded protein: CASSLLRGGGIDTQYF.